These 7 T cell receptor beta chains were all obtained from the same sample, sequenced in a study of shared clonotypes between healthy human individuals. Data came from immunoSEQ multiplex PCR; TCRdb stores just in-frame clones and leaves some out. Among 2 million to 2.5 million clones, around 95% were seen once, and the ten largest hold around 0.13%. The sequenced sample was naive CD4+ T cells sorted from blood. Subset in this sample: CD45RA+ positively selected. Receptor source: a man between 18 and 29 years old in good health.

V gene TRBV5-1 combines with J gene TRBJ2-1; D perhaps matches TRBD1 (6 bases). Trimming stripped 7 bases from V and 5 bases from J, with 13 bases between. Germline V gene sequence: CDR1 SGHRS, CDR2 YFSETQ. The CDR3 length is 13 residues. This CDR3 is CASRQGQHNEQFF. The CDR3 coding sequence is TGCGCCAGCCGCCAAGGACAGCACAATGAGCAGTTCTTC.

This sequence joins TRBV5-1 and TRBJ2-7; D possibly corresponds to TRBD2 (5 bases). CDR3 length equals 12 residues. Trimming shortened V by 0 bases and J by 6 bases, and 7 bases separated the two germline ends. Germline V gives CDR1 SGHRS, CDR2 YFSETQ. CDR3 sequence reads: CASSLDEGEQYF. The DNA for the CDR3 is TGCGCCAGCAGCTTGGACGAGGGCGAGCAGTACTTC.

The chain recombines TRBV14 with TRBJ2-2; D gene uncertain. Germline V CDR1 and CDR2: SGHDN, FVKESK. V lost 3 bases, J lost 0 bases, and 14 bases lay in between. The CDR3 contains 17 residues. The DNA of the CDR3 is TGTGCCAGCAGCCACCACCTCGCATCCCCGAACACCGGGGAGCTGTTTTTT. Translating gives CASSHHLASPNTGELFF. Combining the CDR3 with reference TRBV14 and TRBJ2-2 gives the whole variable domain EAGVTQFPSHSVIEKGQTVTLRCDPISGHDNLYWYRRVMGKEIKFLLHFVKESKQDESGMPNNRFLAERTGGTYSTLKVQPAELEDSGVYFCASSHHLASPNTGELFFGEGSRLTVL.

V usage is TRBV5-1 and J usage is TRBJ2-2; TRBD2 matches at 7 bases. V lost 6 bases to trimming and J lost 4 bases; unmatched junction nucleotides: 6. Germline V gives CDR1 SGHRS, CDR2 YFSETQ. The CDR3 sequence is 14 residues long. This CDR3 is CASNTGGSTGELFF. CDR3 nucleotide sequence: TGCGCCAGCAATACGGGCGGGAGCACCGGGGAGCTGTTTTTT.

The rearrangement joins TRBV5-4 to TRBJ2-1, with 10 bases lining up with TRBD2. Looked up from germline, CDR1 is SGHNT and CDR2 is YYREEE (reference sequence). Germline trimming cut 0 bases from V and 10 bases from J; bases unmatched to any gene: 10. The CDR3 loop spans 16 amino acids. The DNA for the CDR3 is TGTGCCAGCAGCTTGGGTAGCGGGGGGCCCCGCTCGGAGCAGTTCTTC. It codes for CASSLGSGGPRSEQFF. The full variable domain, its missing parts supplied by reference TRBV5-4 and TRBJ2-1, is ETGVTQSPTHLIKTRGQQVTLRCSSQSGHNTVSWYQQALGQGPQFIFQYYREEENGRGNFPPRFSGLQFPNYSSELNVNALELDDSALYLCASSLGSGGPRSEQFFGPGTRLTVL.

V usage is TRBV18 and J usage is TRBJ2-3; possible D gene TRBD1, 6 bases. In germline, CDR1 is KGHSH, CDR2 LQKENI. The germline V and J ends were trimmed by 4 bases and 4 bases, with 9 bases remaining between them. CDR3 length: 13 amino acids. CDR3 nucleotide sequence: TGTGCCAGCTCACTCGGGACATCAGATACGCAGTATTTT. This codes for CASSLGTSDTQYF. The variable domain in full, with the rest retrieved from reference TRBV18 and TRBJ2-3, is NAGVMQNPRHLVRRRGQEARLRCSPMKGHSHVYWYRQLPEEGLKFMVYLQKENIIDESGMPKERFSAEFPKEGPSILRIQQVVRGDSAAYFCASSLGTSDTQYFGPGTRLTVL.

The chain is built from TRBV2 and TRBJ1-4; D not resolved. The CDR3 runs 14 residues. CDR1 and CDR2 from the germline V gene are SNHLY and FYNNEI. Trimming pared 3 bases from V and 4 bases from J, leaving 9 bases between. The CDR3 sequence is CASSDSSGNEKLFF. The CDR3 nucleotides are TGTGCCAGCAGTGATTCCAGCGGTAATGAAAAACTGTTTTTT.